This TCR beta chain came from a study of T-cell memory formation after mild COVID-19. Study-wide points: Day 15 to 85 contracting clones showed balanced CD4/CD8; later expanders leaned CD4+. Pre-infection memory carried some responding clones, suggesting that cross-reactive memory joined. Shrinking CD4+ clones resided mostly in CM and EM, and CD8+ ones in EMRA.

This clonotype has more than one count but fewer than ten. The target antigen is unknown. TCRdb reprocessed the 5' RACE reads with MiXCR, giving one entry per CDR3 protein. The sample lists 140,000 or so distinct CDR3 sequences, more than 13% occurring once. Sequencing input: PBMCs or a T cell subset sorted from them (not recorded which). The source of this sequence is an adult woman who had mild COVID-19 (a few samples of this study predate the infection). Cell type and time point are not known.

The CDR3 reads CASSAGDIGYEQYF. CDR3 nucleotides: TGTGCCAGCAGCGCGGGGGATATTGGCTACGAGCAGTACTTC. The chain employs TRBV25-1 and TRBJ2-7; 7 bases match TRBD2. The CDR3 is 14 amino acids. From germline, CDR1 is MGHDK and CDR2 SYGVNS. The junction had 8 bases not matched to a gene; V was cut back by 6 bases and J by 3 bases.